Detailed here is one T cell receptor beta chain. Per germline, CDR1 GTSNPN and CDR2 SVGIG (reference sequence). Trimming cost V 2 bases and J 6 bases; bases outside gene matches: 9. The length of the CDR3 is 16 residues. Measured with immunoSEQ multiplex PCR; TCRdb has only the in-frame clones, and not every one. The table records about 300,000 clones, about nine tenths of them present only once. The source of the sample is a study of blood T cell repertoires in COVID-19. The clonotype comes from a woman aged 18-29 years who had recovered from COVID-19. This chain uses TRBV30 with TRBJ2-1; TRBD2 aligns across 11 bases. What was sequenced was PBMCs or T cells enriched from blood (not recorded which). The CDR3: CAWSPLRLAGPNEQFF. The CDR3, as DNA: TGTGCCTGGAGTCCCTTGAGACTAGCGGGACCCAATGAGCAGTTCTTC.